The T cell receptor (beta chain) described here comes from a study of PD-1 blockade in classical Hodgkin lymphoma. Per the germline V gene, CDR1 is SGHRS and CDR2 is YFSETQ. Trimming took off 4 bases at V and 4 bases at J, with 12 bases between the two ends. This CDR3 has 14 residues. The data were produced by immunoSEQ multiplex PCR, yet TCRdb's version contains in-frame clones alone and is incomplete. The profile shows roughly 12,000 clones, 75% of them singletons. A note on this clone: As yet, its antigen is unknown.

Regarding the study as a whole: Complete responders matched newly diagnosed patients in baseline diversity. Compared with healthy donors, newly diagnosed patients reportedly showed lower baseline TCR diversity.

No patient escaped relapse after autologous stem cell transplantation, and brentuximab vedotin exposure varied. The sequencing here drew on peripheral blood mononuclear cells (PBMCs), taken at baseline. The receptor comes from a human donor with classical Hodgkin lymphoma. The rearrangement joins TRBV5-1 to TRBJ1-3; TRBD1 might be the D (6 bases). DNA of the CDR3: TGCGCCAGCAGCGCCGGGACACAAGGAAACACCATATATTTT. This sequence encodes CASSAGTQGNTIYF.